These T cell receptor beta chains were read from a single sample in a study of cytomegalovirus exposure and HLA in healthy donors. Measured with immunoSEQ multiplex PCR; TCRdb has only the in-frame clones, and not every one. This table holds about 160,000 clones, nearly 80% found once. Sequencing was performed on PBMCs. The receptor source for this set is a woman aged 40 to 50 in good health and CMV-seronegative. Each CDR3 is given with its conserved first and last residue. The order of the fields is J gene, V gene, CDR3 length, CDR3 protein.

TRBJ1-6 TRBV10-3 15 CAISVEGQGNSPLHF
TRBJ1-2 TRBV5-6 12 CASSKMGGGYTF
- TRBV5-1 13 CASSLTGTYEQYF
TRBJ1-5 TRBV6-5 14 CASIQTTYYQPQHF
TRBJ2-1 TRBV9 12 CASSRGYGEQFF
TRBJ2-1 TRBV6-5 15 CASRKDSEVYNEQFF
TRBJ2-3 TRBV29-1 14 CSVVRQASRDTQYF
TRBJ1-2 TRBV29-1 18 CSVELGLGTVYSVGGYTF
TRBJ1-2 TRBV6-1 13 CASSERANYGYTF
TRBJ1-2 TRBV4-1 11 CASSRSGYYTF
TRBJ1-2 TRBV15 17 CATSREGTGSANYGYTF
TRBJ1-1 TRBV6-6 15 CASSQRQGANTEAFF
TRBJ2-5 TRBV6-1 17 CASSEAWDSVGQETQYF
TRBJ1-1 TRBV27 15 CASSRSLTGDTEAFF
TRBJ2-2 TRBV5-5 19 CASSLILGLAGGETGELFF
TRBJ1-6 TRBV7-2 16 CASSPYGTGWDSPLHF
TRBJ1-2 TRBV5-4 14 CASSGRDRDYGYTF
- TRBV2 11 CASSEYHEQYF
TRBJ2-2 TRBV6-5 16 CASSYSLAGNTGELFF
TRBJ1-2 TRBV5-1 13 CASSLDPSGGYTF
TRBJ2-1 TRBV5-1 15 CASSLDRDSYNEQFF
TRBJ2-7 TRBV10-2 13 CASGGTRVYEQYF
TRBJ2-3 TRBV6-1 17 CASSESFDRDYTDTQYF